This note documents a single T cell receptor (beta chain) sequence. Its antigen is not known. An end of the junction does not agree with germline; a read error may underlie this. This entry belongs to a study of chemoradiotherapy in HPV16-positive cancers. About the study: Functional T-cell assays on a couple of HPV16-positive patients' cells defined candidate HPV-specific clones and common TCR motifs.

Repertoires were generated with immunoSEQ multiplex PCR, while TCRdb's copy carries only in-frame clones and drops some. The table lists more than 900 clones, 90% to 95% of them singletons, with 3% to 3.5% in the top ten. The study's findings and limits: Functional assays defining HPV-specific T cells used only a couple of HPV16-positive patients.

The germline CDR1 and CDR2 sequences are SSHAT and FNYEAQ (reference sequence). The CDR3 consists of 14 residues. The clonotype was recovered from a human donor with HPV-associated anogenital cancer. The chain couples TRBV7-7 to TRBJ2-1; perhaps TRBD1 as D (6 bases). The source material was tumor tissue, sampled from a patient who underwent chemoradiotherapy. Here the CDR3 DNA reads TGTGCTAGCAGCATTACAGGGTTGGACAATGAGCAGTTCTTC. Translating gives CASSITGLDNEQFF.